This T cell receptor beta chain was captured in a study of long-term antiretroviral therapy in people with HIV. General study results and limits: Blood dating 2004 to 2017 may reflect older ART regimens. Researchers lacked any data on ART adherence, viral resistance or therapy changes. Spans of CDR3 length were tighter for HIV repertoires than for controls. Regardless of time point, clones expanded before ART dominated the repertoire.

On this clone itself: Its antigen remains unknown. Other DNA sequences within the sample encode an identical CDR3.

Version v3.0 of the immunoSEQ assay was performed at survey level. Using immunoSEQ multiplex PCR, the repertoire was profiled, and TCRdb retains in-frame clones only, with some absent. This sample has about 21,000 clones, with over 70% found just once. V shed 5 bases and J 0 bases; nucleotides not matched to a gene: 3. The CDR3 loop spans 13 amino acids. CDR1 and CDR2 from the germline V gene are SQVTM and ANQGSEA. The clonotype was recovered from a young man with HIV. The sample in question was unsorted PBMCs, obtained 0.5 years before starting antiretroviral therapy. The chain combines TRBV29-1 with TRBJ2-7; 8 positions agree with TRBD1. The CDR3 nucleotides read TGCAGCGTTCGGACAGGGAGCTCCTACGAGCAGTACTTC. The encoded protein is CSVRTGSSYEQYF.